The 30 T cell receptor beta chains listed next were all sequenced from one sample in a study of tumor and adjacent non-tumor tissue in lung cancer. TCRbeta libraries were built with three rounds of nested PCR, modified from ARM-PCR. Each CDR3 protein is one row after TCRdb ran MiXCR on the multiplex PCR reads. The table has 75,000 to 90,000 distinct CDR3 sequences, approximately 73% seen once. This sample's RNA came from whole unsorted tissue. More than 3 cm separated this lung sample from the edge of the tumor. The sample consisted of distant non-tumor lung tissue. These receptor sequences come from a woman between 50 and 59 years old with non-small cell lung cancer.

This clonotype was seen a handful of times. The chain joins TRBV2 to TRBJ2-4; 13 bases are shared with TRBD2. Germline CDR1 is SNHLY and CDR2 is FYNNEI. Unmatched junction bases numbered 6, after V lost 7 bases and J lost 6 bases. This CDR3 contains 15 residues. CDR3 residues: CASTRTSGSINIQYF. In nucleotides, the CDR3 is TGTGCCAGCACCCGGACTAGCGGGAGTATAAACATTCAGTACTTC.

About this clonotype itself: Since no conserved phenylalanine or tryptophan closes the CDR3, a read error is the likely cause. This chain uses TRBV5-1 with TRBJ2-7; D is perhaps TRBD2 (5 bases). Germline CDR1 is SGHRS and CDR2 is YFSETQ. The CDR3 loop spans 17 amino acids. The germline V and J ends were trimmed by 7 bases and 3 bases, with 26 bases remaining between them. CDR3 nucleotide sequence: TGCGCCAGCGGCCCGGTTGGACTCGGGGTTCGGGACTACGAGCAGTACCTC. Encoded protein: CASGPVGLGVRDYEQYL.

The rearrangement joins TRBV12-3 or TRBV12-4 to TRBJ2-3; 10 nucleotides align to TRBD2. This CDR3 comprises 20 residues. Trimming took 8 bases from V and 5 from J; bases not matched to a gene: 25. The CDR3 loop reads CASLGPASGSTDPSLDTQYF. CDR3 DNA sequence: TGTGCCAGCTTAGGACCAGCTAGCGGGAGTACAGACCCGAGTCTAGATACGCAGTATTTT.

The table lists this clonotype with a count of one. The chain couples TRBV12-3 or TRBV12-4 to TRBJ1-1; TRBD1 is a possible D gene (6 bases). V lost 9 bases and J lost 2, with 22 bases in between. The CDR3 sequence is 16 residues long. As DNA, the CDR3 is TGTGCCAGTAGTCCCGGGGGCCCAGAGGGCAACACTGAAGCTTTCTTT. Translated: CASSPGGPEGNTEAFF.

On this clonotype: A much more abundant neighbour one base away suggests this may be a read error. The chain combines TRBV28 with TRBJ1-4; 8 nucleotides agree with TRBD1. The V gene's germline CDR1 is MDHEN and CDR2 SYDVKM. This CDR3 comprises 14 residues. The CDR3 DNA sequence: TGTCCCGCCAAACCCAGGGGGCGTGATGAAAAACTGTTTTTT. This codes for CPAKPRGRDEKLFF.

Notes on this clonotype: One end of the junction varies from germline; a read error may be responsible. This rearrangement joins TRBV11-1 to TRBJ2-1, with unresolved D. CDR3 size: 15 residues. CDR1 SGHAT and CDR2 FQDESV come from the germline V gene (reference sequence). CDR3 loop: CASSLESVSFNEQFF. Written as DNA, the CDR3 is TGTGCCAGCAGCTTAGAGAGCGTCTCCTTCAATGAGCAGTTTTTC.

This clonotype was counted many times. V usage is TRBV7-9 and J usage is TRBJ2-7; TRBD2 matches at 11 bases. CDR1 is SEHNR and CDR2 is FQNEAQ in the germline V gene (reference sequence). The CDR3 consists of 15 residues. V lost 0 bases, J lost 4 bases, and 2 bases stayed unmatched. CDR3 sequence: CASSLAGTSGYEQYF. The CDR3 DNA reads TGTGCCAGCAGCTTAGCGGGGACTAGCGGATACGAGCAGTACTTC.

In the case of this clonotype: At one end, the junction sequence differs from germline, possibly due to a read error. The chain carries TRBV29-1 and TRBJ2-5, with unresolved D. Germline CDR1 and CDR2: SQVTM and ANQGSEA. The CDR3 consists of 14 residues. The CDR3 sequence is CSLETALPQETQYF. CDR3 bases: TGCAGCCTTGAAACGGCCTTACCTCAAGAGACCCAGTACTTC.

As regards this clonotype: Just one base apart from a much larger clone, this may be a read error. V is TRBV20-1 and J is TRBJ2-5, with D possibly TRBD2 on 5 matching bases. The CDR3 spans 14 residues. The V gene's germline CDR1 is DFQATT and CDR2 SNEGSKA (reference sequence). The CDR3 DNA sequence: TGCAGTACTAGAGATTCCCTGATACAAGAGACCCAGTACTTC. Protein product: CSTRDSLIQETQYF.

This clonotype came up a few times. Being one base from a much bigger clone, this may be a read error. The chain links TRBV28 to TRBJ1-1; D remains unclear. The CDR3 totals 13 residues. Germline CDR1 is MDHEN and CDR2 is SYDVKM. CDR3 sequence reads: CVSSLTMNTEAFF. CDR3 DNA: TGTGTCAGCAGCCTGACAATGAACACTGAAGCTTTCTTT. The whole variable domain, filled in from reference TRBV28 and TRBJ1-1, reads DVKVTQSSRYLVKRTGEKVFLECVQDMDHENMFWYRQDPGLGLRLIYFSYDVKMKEKGDIPEGYSVSREKKERFSLILESASTNQTSMYLCVSSLTMNTEAFFGQGTRLTVV.

The chain uses TRBV6-6 and TRBJ2-3; D gene ambiguous. CDR3 size: 14 residues. The germline V and J ends were trimmed by 10 bases and 12 bases, with 26 bases remaining between them. Germline V gives CDR1 MNHNY, CDR2 SVGAGI (reference sequence). CDR3 sequence: CANTEDNTTDAQYF. CDR3 bases: TGTGCCAACACCGAAGACAATACCACAGATGCACAGTATTTT.

Details on this clonotype: One end of the junction fails to match germline, which may point to a read error. The rearrangement uses TRBV7-8 and TRBJ1-2, with unresolved D. The CDR3 runs to 14 residues. The V gene's germline CDR1 is SGHVS and CDR2 FQNEAQ. The CDR3 here is CASSSASVGYGYTF. The CDR3 region has the DNA TGTGCTAGCAGCTCAGCATCGGTGGGCTATGGCTACACCTTC.

This clonotype was seen at least ten times. The rearrangement joins TRBV5-1 to TRBJ2-7; D is perhaps TRBD2 (5 bases). The ends were cut back, 5 bases at V and 0 bases at J, with 15 bases in the middle. This CDR3 spans 15 amino acids. Germline CDR1 and CDR2: SGHRS and YFSETQ. As DNA, the CDR3 is TGCGCCAGCAGTGAGAACCCGGGAAGCTCCTACGAGCAGTACTTC. It yields the protein CASSENPGSSYEQYF.

The chain recombines TRBV29-1 with TRBJ2-5, with 8 bases that match TRBD1. Germline V CDR1 and CDR2: SQVTM, ANQGSEA. The CDR3 runs 13 residues. V was clipped by 4 bases and J by 9 bases; unmatched bases: 10. The CDR3 coding sequence is TGCAGCGTTGTAGCTACGGGACAGGAGGCCCAGTACTTC. Protein sequence: CSVVATGQEAQYF.

A remark on this clonotype: A read error may be the cause here, since a much bigger clone is one base away. The chain combines TRBV5-4 with TRBJ2-2, with D maybe TRBD1 (6 bases). From germline, CDR1 is SGHNT and CDR2 YYREEE (reference sequence). The CDR3 contains 16 residues. This CDR3 is CTSSQADRRSTGELLF. CDR3 nucleotide sequence: TGTACCAGCAGCCAAGCCGACAGGAGAAGCACCGGGGAGCTGCTTTTT.

This clonotype has only a few counts. A much larger clone sits a single nucleotide away, making a read error possible. The V gene is TRBV10-3, the J gene TRBJ2-7; no clear D. CDR1 and CDR2 from the germline V gene are ENHRY and SYGVKD. This CDR3 comprises 17 residues. The CDR3 sequence: CVISESYSPRPSYEQYF. DNA of the CDR3: TGTGTCATCAGTGAGTCTTATTCTCCTAGACCTTCCTACGAGCAGTACTTC.

V and J are TRBV6-5 and TRBJ2-2, with D perhaps assigned TRBD1 or TRBD2 (5 bases each). Germline V lookup: CDR1 MNHEY, CDR2 SVGAGI. Trimming took 7 bases from V and 4 from J, leaving 19 bases between them. The CDR3 extends over 16 amino acids. The CDR3 protein is CASNHGTLGITGELFF. Here the CDR3 DNA reads TGTGCCAGCAATCACGGGACCCTAGGCATCACCGGGGAGCTGTTTTTT.

For this clonotype: At one of its ends the junction is not consistent with the germline gene, which may arise from a read error. The chain is built from TRBV7-9 and TRBJ2-7, with 8 positions matching TRBD1. The CDR3 spans 16 residues. Germline loops: CDR1 SEHNR, CDR2 FQNEAQ (reference sequence). The CDR3 region is CSSSLTTGGYSYEQYF. CDR3 DNA sequence: TGTTCCAGCAGCTTAACCACAGGGGGGTACTCCTACGAGCAGTACTTC. The variable domain in full, completed from reference TRBV7-9 and TRBJ2-7, reads DTGVSQNPRHKITKRGQNVTFRCDPISEHNRLYWYRQTLGQGPEFLTYFQNEAQLEKSRLLSDRFSAERPKGSFSTLEIQRTEQGDSAMYLCSSSLTTGGYSYEQYFGPGTRLTVT.

This clonotype appeared many times. The V call is TRBV5-1, the J call TRBJ2-7; D is possibly TRBD1 (5 bases). Deletions cut 5 bases from V and 0 bases from J, with 12 bases between. The CDR3 has 14 amino acids. Per the germline V gene, CDR1 is SGHRS and CDR2 is YFSETQ. The DNA of the CDR3 is TGCGCCAGCAGAACGATTCAGGGCTCCTACGAGCAGTACTTC. Protein product: CASRTIQGSYEQYF.

As for this clonotype: A single base separates this from a much larger clone, so it may be a read error. The chain couples TRBV12-3 or TRBV12-4 to TRBJ2-3; D may be TRBD1 (6 bases). Trimming pared 5 bases from V and 4 bases from J, leaving 13 bases between. This CDR3 is 14 amino acids long. CDR3 nucleotide sequence: TGTGCCAGCAGTATCAGACAGGATCCAGATACGCAGTATTTT. Translating it yields CASSIRQDPDTQYF.

Remarks on this clonotype: A junction boundary mismatches the germline segment, possibly from a read error. The chain carries TRBV6-2 or TRBV6-3 and TRBJ2-7, with 13 bases fitting TRBD2. The CDR3 consists of 15 residues. The germline CDR1 and CDR2 sequences are MNHEY and SVGEGT. The DNA for the CDR3 is TGTACCAGCAGTATAGGACTAGCGGGAGTAGCCGAGCAGTACTTC. Translating gives CTSSIGLAGVAEQYF.

With regard to this clonotype: A much larger clone is a single base away; this may be a read error. The rearrangement links TRBV30 to TRBJ2-7; D is perhaps TRBD1 (6 bases). V shed 4 bases and J shed 6 bases, with 19 bases lying between them. The germline CDR1 and CDR2 sequences are GTSNPN and SVGIG (reference sequence). This CDR3 spans 14 amino acids. The CDR3 DNA sequence: TGTGCCTGGATGGGGGCAGGGGCTCGTCTCGAGCAGTACTTC. As protein: CAWMGAGARLEQYF.

Remarks on this clonotype: A much larger clone sits a single nucleotide away, making a read error possible. V and J are TRBV6-5 and TRBJ1-5, with D unclear. This CDR3 is built from 12 residues. The germline V gene has CDR1 MNHEY and CDR2 SVGAGI. CDR3 bases: TGTGCCAGCGGTTACAGAGGTCAGCCCCAGCATTTT. Translated: CASGYRGQPQHF.

Turning to this clonotype: Germline is not matched at one junction end, which may reflect a read error. This rearrangement joins TRBV4-1 to TRBJ2-3; tentative D call: TRBD1 (7 bases). This CDR3 is built from 16 residues. Germline lookup yields CDR1 MGHRA and CDR2 YSYEKL. The CDR3 spells CASSRGGIGGTETQYF. In DNA form, the CDR3 reads TGCGCCAGCAGCCGCGGAGGGATAGGGGGCACAGAAACGCAGTATTTT.

Details on this clonotype: A read error may produce the germline difference seen at one junction end. This chain connects TRBV4-2 to TRBJ2-2, with TRBD2 identical over 9 bases. This CDR3 contains 17 residues. Germline CDR1 and CDR2: LGHNA and YNFKEQ. The CDR3 bases are TGTGCCAGCAGCCAGGAGTTAGCGGGGGATAACACCGGGGAGCTGTTGTTT. This gives the protein CASSQELAGDNTGELLF.

This sequence joins TRBV10-2 and TRBJ2-5; D possibly corresponds to TRBD2 (6 bases). V was cut by 5 bases and J by 7 bases, with 11 bases left in between. CDR1 WSHSY and CDR2 SAAADI come from the germline V gene. This CDR3 is built from 12 residues. CDR3 DNA sequence: TGCGCCAGCAGTTGGAAGGGAGGGACCCAGTACTTC. Translated, it gives CASSWKGGTQYF.

The chain joins TRBV6-5 to TRBJ2-3, with TRBD1 matching over 7 bases. The CDR3 runs 17 residues. Germline lookup yields CDR1 MNHEY and CDR2 SVGAGI. The V segment lost 2 bases and the J segment 6 bases; nucleotides outside the gene matches: 14. CDR3 sequence (DNA): TGTGCCAGCAGTTACGGGATTGGACAGGACATGTGGGATACGCAGTATTTT. Protein product: CASSYGIGQDMWDTQYF.

The chain has TRBV11-2 and TRBJ2-7; D not certain. The CDR3 loop spans 14 amino acids. The V end was cut by 0 bases, the J end by 6 bases, with 12 bases between. The germline CDR1 and CDR2 sequences are SGHAT and FQNNGV. This CDR3 is CASSLELGWGEQYF. As DNA, the CDR3 is TGTGCCAGCAGCTTAGAGTTGGGGTGGGGCGAGCAGTACTTC.

Points on this clonotype: Relative to the germline gene, one junction end is altered; a read error may explain this. The chain recombines TRBV4-2 with TRBJ1-5; D is uncertain. Germline-derived CDR1 and CDR2 are LGHNA and YNFKEQ. This CDR3 spans 15 amino acids. The CDR3 loop reads CASSHDLTSNQPHHF. Written as DNA, the CDR3 is TGTGCCAGCAGCCATGACCTCACTAGCAATCAGCCCCACCATTTC.

In the case of this clonotype: At one boundary the junction diverges from the germline segment, which might be a read error. The rearrangement joins TRBV20-1 to TRBJ2-2, with 9 bases fitting TRBD2. CDR1 is DFQATT and CDR2 is SNEGSKA in the germline V gene (reference sequence). CDR3 length equals 14 residues. The CDR3 spells CSATAGGGTGELFF. CDR3 sequence (DNA): TGCAGTGCTACGGCGGGAGGGGGTACCGGGGAACTGTTTTTT.